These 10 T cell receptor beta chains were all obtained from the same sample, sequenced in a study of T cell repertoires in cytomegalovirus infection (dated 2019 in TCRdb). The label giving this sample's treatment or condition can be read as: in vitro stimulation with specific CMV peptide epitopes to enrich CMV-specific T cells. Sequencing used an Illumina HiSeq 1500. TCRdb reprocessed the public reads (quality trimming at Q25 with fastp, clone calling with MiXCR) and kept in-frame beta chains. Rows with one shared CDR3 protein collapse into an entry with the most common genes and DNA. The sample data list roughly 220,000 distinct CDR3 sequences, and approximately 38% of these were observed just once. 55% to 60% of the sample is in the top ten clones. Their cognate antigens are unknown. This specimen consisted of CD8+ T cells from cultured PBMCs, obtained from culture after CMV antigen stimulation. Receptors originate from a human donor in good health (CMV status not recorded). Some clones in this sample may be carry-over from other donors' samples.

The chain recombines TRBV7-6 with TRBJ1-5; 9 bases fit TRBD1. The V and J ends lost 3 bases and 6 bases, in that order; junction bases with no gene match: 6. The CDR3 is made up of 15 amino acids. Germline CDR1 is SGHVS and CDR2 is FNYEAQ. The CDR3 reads CASSLTGGGGQPQHF. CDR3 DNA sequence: TGTGCCAGCAGCTTGACAGGGGGTGGAGGTCAGCCCCAGCATTTT.

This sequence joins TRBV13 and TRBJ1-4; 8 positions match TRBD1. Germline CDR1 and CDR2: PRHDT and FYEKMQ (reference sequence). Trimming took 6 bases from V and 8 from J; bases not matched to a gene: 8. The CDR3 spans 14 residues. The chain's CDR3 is CASRSSGQGEKLFF. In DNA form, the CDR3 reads TGTGCCAGCAGATCCTCTGGACAGGGCGAAAAACTGTTTTTT.

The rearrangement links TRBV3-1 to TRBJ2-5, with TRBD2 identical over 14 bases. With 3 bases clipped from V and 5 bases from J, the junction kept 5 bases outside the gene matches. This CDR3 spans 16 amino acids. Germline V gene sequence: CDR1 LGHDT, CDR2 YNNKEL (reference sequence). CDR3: CASSQTSGGDFETQYF. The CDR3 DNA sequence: TGTGCCAGCAGCCAGACTAGCGGGGGGGACTTCGAGACCCAGTACTTC.

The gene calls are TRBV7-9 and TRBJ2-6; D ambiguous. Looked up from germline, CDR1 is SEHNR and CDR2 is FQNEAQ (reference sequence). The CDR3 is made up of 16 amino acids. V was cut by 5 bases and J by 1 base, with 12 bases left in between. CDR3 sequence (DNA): TGTGCCAGCAGCGTATTAGGGATTTCTGGGGCCAACGTCCTGACTTTC. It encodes CASSVLGISGANVLTF.

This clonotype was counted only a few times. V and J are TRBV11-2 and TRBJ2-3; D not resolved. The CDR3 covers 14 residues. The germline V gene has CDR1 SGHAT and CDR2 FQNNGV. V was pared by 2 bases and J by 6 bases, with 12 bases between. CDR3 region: CASSLFAFRDTQYF. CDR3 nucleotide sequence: TGTGCCAGCAGCTTATTCGCCTTTAGGGATACGCAGTATTTT.

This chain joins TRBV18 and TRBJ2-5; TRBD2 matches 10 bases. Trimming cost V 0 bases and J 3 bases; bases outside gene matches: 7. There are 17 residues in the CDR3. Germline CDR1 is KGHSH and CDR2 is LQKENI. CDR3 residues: CASSPPTSGRREETQYF. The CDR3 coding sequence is TGTGCCAGCTCACCACCGACTAGCGGGCGCCGCGAAGAGACCCAGTACTTC. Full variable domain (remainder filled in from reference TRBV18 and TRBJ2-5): NAGVMQNPRHLVRRRGQEARLRCSPMKGHSHVYWYRQLPEEGLKFMVYLQKENIIDESGMPKERFSAEFPKEGPSILRIQQVVRGDSAAYFCASSPPTSGRREETQYFGPGTRLLVL.

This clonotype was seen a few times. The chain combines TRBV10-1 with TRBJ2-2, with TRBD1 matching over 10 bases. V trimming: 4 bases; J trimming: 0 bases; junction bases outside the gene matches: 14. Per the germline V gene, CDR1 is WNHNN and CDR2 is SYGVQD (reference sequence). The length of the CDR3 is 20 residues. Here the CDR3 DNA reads TGCGCCAGCAGTGGTACGGGGGACAGGGGTTCCCTCGCGAACACCGGGGAGCTGTTTTTT. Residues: CASSGTGDRGSLANTGELFF.

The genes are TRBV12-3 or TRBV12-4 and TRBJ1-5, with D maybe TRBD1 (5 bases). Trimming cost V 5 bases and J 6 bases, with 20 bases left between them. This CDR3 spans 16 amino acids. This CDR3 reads CASSPSLGGGSQPQHF. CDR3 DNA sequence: TGTGCCAGCAGTCCCTCCCTTGGGGGGGGAAGTCAGCCCCAGCATTTT.

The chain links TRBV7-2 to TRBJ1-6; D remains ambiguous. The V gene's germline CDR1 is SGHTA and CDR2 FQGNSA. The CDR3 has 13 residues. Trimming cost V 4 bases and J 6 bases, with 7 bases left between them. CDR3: CASSSTSNSPLHF. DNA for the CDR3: TGTGCCAGCAGCTCAACCTCTAATTCACCCCTCCACTTT.

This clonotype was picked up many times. The DNA of the CDR3 is TGTGCCAGCAGCTTAGGCCGGGGGGGGTCCAAAGAGACCCAGTACTTC. Residues: CASSLGRGGSKETQYF. The chain links TRBV7-8 to TRBJ2-5; 8 nucleotides agree with TRBD2. Germline CDR1 and CDR2: SGHVS and FQNEAQ. Trimming cost V 1 base and J 3 bases; bases outside gene matches: 7. CDR3 size: 16 residues.